This entry lists 10 T cell receptor beta chains sequenced from one sample in a study of T cell responses to AZD1222 COVID-19 vaccine. The repertoire was sequenced with immunoSEQ multiplex PCR; TCRdb's copy has only in-frame clones and lacks some. The table records 100,000 to 120,000 clones, roughly 90% of them present only once. The material was peripheral blood, obtained on day 0 of AZD1222 vaccination. The receptors stem from an adult in good health.

This clone was observed a single time. The chain couples TRBV2 to TRBJ2-7, with D unresolved. Germline values: CDR1 SNHLY, CDR2 FYNNEI. CDR3 length: 16 amino acids. V lost 3 bases and J 3 bases, leaving 18 bases between the germline ends. The CDR3 here is CASSERPSLANYEQYF. The CDR3, as DNA: TGTGCCAGCAGTGAGCGTCCGTCTCTGGCAAACTACGAGCAGTACTTC.

The CDR3 DNA sequence: TGCGCCAACGAAGAAAGGGACAGGGGGAACACTGAAGCTTTCTTT. Translating it yields CANEERDRGNTEAFF. The rearrangement joins TRBV5-1 to TRBJ1-1; 10 bases fit TRBD1. CDR1 is SGHRS and CDR2 is YFSETQ in the germline V gene. Trimming cost V 9 bases and J 1 base; bases outside gene matches: 9. CDR3 length: 15 residues.

The J gene is TRBJ1-6, the V gene TRBV19, with D possibly TRBD1 on 6 matching bases. CDR1 is LNHDA, CDR2 SQIVND, per germline (reference sequence). Trimming shortened V by 3 bases and J by 10 bases, and 13 bases separated the two germline ends. This CDR3 is 14 amino acids long. The CDR3 DNA reads as TGTGCCAGTAGTATGGGGGGGCGGCAATCACCCCTCCACTTT. Translation: CASSMGGRQSPLHF.

The rearrangement uses TRBV7-9 and TRBJ2-1; D may be TRBD1 or TRBD2 (6 bases each). From germline, CDR1 is SEHNR and CDR2 FQNEAQ (reference sequence). The CDR3 loop spans 15 amino acids. Trimming stripped 5 bases from V and 5 bases from J, with 16 bases between. CDR3 sequence (DNA): TGTGCCAGCAGCCCACGTGGGGGGCCCGACAATGAGCAGTTCTTC. Residues: CASSPRGGPDNEQFF.

V gene TRBV19 combines with J gene TRBJ1-2; D not resolved. CDR1 LNHDA and CDR2 SQIVND come from the germline V gene (reference sequence). The CDR3 runs to 13 residues. The CDR3 DNA is TGTGCAACAAACATCGGGGCTAACTATGGCTACACCTTC. Its translation: CATNIGANYGYTF.

CDR3 bases: TGTGCCAGCAGCCATTCGGTCACAGATACGCAGTATTTT. The encoded protein is CASSHSVTDTQYF. The chain carries TRBV5-6 and TRBJ2-3, with D unresolved. CDR1 is SGHDT and CDR2 is YYEEEE in the germline V gene. V was cut by 4 bases and J by 2 bases, with 8 bases left in between. The CDR3 loop spans 13 amino acids.

The chain has TRBV7-8 and TRBJ1-4; 9 bases agree with TRBD1. The CDR3 contains 16 residues. Germline CDR1 SGHVS, CDR2 FQNEAQ. After removal of 5 bases from V and 5 bases from J, the junction contained 9 bases not matched to a gene. The CDR3 region is CASSTGTGWPNEKLFF. CDR3 DNA sequence: TGTGCCAGCAGCACCGGGACAGGGTGGCCAAATGAAAAACTGTTTTTT.

The J gene is TRBJ2-1, the V gene TRBV27; possibly TRBD1 or TRBD2 for D (6 bases each). Germline CDR1 MNHEY, CDR2 SMNVEV (reference sequence). This CDR3 is 15 amino acids long. Trimming removed 6 bases at V and 4 bases at J, with 16 bases between. This CDR3 is CASRGRGENYNEQFF. The CDR3 DNA sequence: TGTGCCAGCAGAGGTAGGGGGGAAAATTACAATGAGCAGTTCTTC.

The V gene is TRBV3-1 (or the pseudogene TRBV3-2), the J gene TRBJ2-6, with D tentatively TRBD2 (7 bases). The germline V gene has CDR1 LGHDT and CDR2 YNNKEL (reference sequence). Between the trimmed V and J ends, which lost 3 bases and 2 bases, there was a span of 11 bases. CDR3 length: 16 residues. CDR3 in amino acids: CASSQGGGTGANVLTF. CDR3 coding DNA: TGTGCCAGCAGCCAGGGAGGGGGGACTGGGGCCAACGTCCTGACTTTC.

This chain links TRBV4-2 with TRBJ2-7; 11 nucleotides align to TRBD2. Germline lookup yields CDR1 LGHNA and CDR2 YNFKEQ. J lost 1 base, V lost 1 base, and 6 bases had no gene match. There are 17 residues in the CDR3. This chain's CDR3 is CASSQVAGTSGSYEQYF. Here the CDR3 DNA reads TGTGCCAGCAGCCAAGTAGCCGGGACTAGCGGATCCTACGAGCAGTACTTC.